This T cell receptor (beta chain) derives from a study of post-analysis software for immune sequencing data. Study-level background: Disease trajectories encompassed relapsing-remitting, secondary progressive and progressive-relapsing multiple sclerosis. General observations from the study: Significantly lower normalized Chao1 diversity was found in patients with multiple sclerosis relative to controls. By F measure, samples from a shared preparation batch strongly co-clustered.

Points on this clonotype: No antigen is known for it.

cDNA libraries for TCR beta contained unique molecular identifiers. Around 500,000 cDNA molecules were obtained from roughly 0.93 to 9.6 million T cells. TCRdb used MiXCR to reprocess the PCR reads, holding one entry per CDR3 protein. The sample contains hundreds of thousands of distinct CDR3 sequences, roughly 38% of which appear only once. Sequencing was done on a sample of blood. The TCR originated in a girl aged 2 to 9 with multiple sclerosis.

CDR3 coding DNA: TGCAGTGCTAGAGATCGAGTCTTGCAGCGGGGCTCCTACAATGAGCAGTTCTTC. This translates into CSARDRVLQRGSYNEQFF. The chain recombines TRBV20-1 with TRBJ2-1; 7 positions agree with TRBD2. This CDR3 is 18 amino acids long. In germline, CDR1 is DFQATT, CDR2 SNEGSKA (reference sequence). Trimming cost V 0 bases and J 0 bases; bases outside gene matches: 11.